The 5 T cell receptor beta chains reported below all come from one sample, sequenced in a study of T cell responses to AZD1222 COVID-19 vaccine. Profiled with immunoSEQ multiplex PCR; TCRdb holds only in-frame clones, not every one. Of over 20,000 clones detected, roughly 84% appear once; the ten largest clones hold approximately 30%. The source material was peripheral blood, sampled 28 days after the second AZD1222 dose. The receptors stem from an adult who received the AZD1222 COVID-19 vaccine.

Only a few counts were recorded for this clone. This rearrangement joins TRBV11-3 to TRBJ2-1; 9 bases are shared with TRBD2. V shed 4 bases and J 4 bases; nucleotides not matched to a gene: 8. From germline, CDR1 is SGHNT and CDR2 YENEEA. This CDR3 spans 16 amino acids. CDR3 sequence: CASSYSSGGSYNEQFF. CDR3 DNA: TGTGCCAGCAGCTACTCCAGCGGGGGGTCATACAATGAGCAGTTCTTC.

V is TRBV2 and J is TRBJ2-1; TRBD2 matches 7 bases. The CDR3 has 15 residues. Trimming at V came to 4 bases and at J to 6 bases, leaving 9 bases not matched to a gene. CDR1 and CDR2 (germline): SNHLY, FYNNEI. CDR3: CASSGWEGLGNEQFF. The CDR3 coding sequence is TGTGCCAGCAGTGGTTGGGAGGGCCTCGGCAATGAGCAGTTCTTC.

This rearrangement joins TRBV11-2 to TRBJ1-1; D is unclear. The V gene's germline CDR1 is SGHAT and CDR2 FQNNGV. The CDR3 runs 13 residues. V gave up 3 bases and J gave up 2 bases, with 7 bases separating them. CDR3 sequence reads: CASSFDINTEAFF. CDR3 bases: TGTGCCAGCAGCTTTGACATCAACACTGAAGCTTTCTTT. Using reference TRBV11-2 and TRBJ1-1 for the parts outside the CDR3, the full variable domain is EAGVAQSPRYKIIEKRQSVAFWCNPISGHATLYWYQQILGQGPKLLIQFQNNGVVDDSQLPKDRFSAERLKGVDSTLKIQPAKLEDSAVYLCASSFDINTEAFFGQGTRLTVV.

The chain employs TRBV5-4 and TRBJ2-1; D is possibly TRBD2 (6 bases). V was cut by 5 bases and J by 9 bases, with 15 bases left in between. CDR1 is SGHNT, CDR2 YYREEE, per germline (reference sequence). This CDR3 has 13 amino acids. The CDR3 coding sequence is TGTGCCAGCAGTCCCGGTGTGGGGGGTGAGCAGTTCTTC. It is translated as CASSPGVGGEQFF.

The chain links TRBV21-1 to TRBJ2-1; the table's D call of TRBD2 was not tested on the DNA. TRBV21-1 has pseudogene status. There are 13 residues in the CDR3. DNA of the CDR3: TGTGCGGGGAGCGGCTTACCCCACAATGAGCAGTTCTTC. This codes for CAGSGLPHNEQFF.